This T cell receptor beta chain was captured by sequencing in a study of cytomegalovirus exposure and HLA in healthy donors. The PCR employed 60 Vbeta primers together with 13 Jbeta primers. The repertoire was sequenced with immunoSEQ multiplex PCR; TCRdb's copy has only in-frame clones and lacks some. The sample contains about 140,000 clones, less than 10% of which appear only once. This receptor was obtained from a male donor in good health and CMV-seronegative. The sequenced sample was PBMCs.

CDR3 nucleotide sequence: TGTGCCAGCAGTGTGGACATGTACAATGAGCAGTTCTTC. Translating it yields CASSVDMYNEQFF. The V gene is TRBV2, the J gene TRBJ2-1; a possible D gene is TRBD1 (5 bases). Germline CDR1 is SNHLY and CDR2 is FYNNEI. This CDR3 spans 13 amino acids. Trimming removed 4 bases from V and 4 bases from J, with 8 bases in between.